This section outlines one T cell receptor beta chain sequence together with its context. Its antigen remains unidentified. The length of the CDR3 is 14 residues. V lost 1 base and J 1 base, leaving 8 bases between the germline ends. CDR1 and CDR2 (germline): SGHRS, YFSETQ. This entry comes from a study of cytomegalovirus exposure and HLA in healthy donors. Findings and limits, study-wide: In a later analysis, a genetic analysis reported fewer productive-TCR N-insertions in an Asian-associated ancestry cluster than the cohort average.

Researchers ran the PCR with 60 Vbeta and 13 Jbeta primers. Here immunoSEQ multiplex PCR was the method, and the copy in TCRdb shows in-frame clones only, minus some. This sample carries 60,000 or so clones, about 79% of them seen once, and the ten largest clones take approximately 1.5%. The sequence came from a man in his forties in good health and CMV-seronegative. The sequenced material came from PBMCs. This chain connects TRBV5-1 to TRBJ1-1; tentative D call: TRBD1 (5 bases). CDR3 DNA sequence: TGCGCCAGCAGCTTGAGACAGTCGAACACTGAAGCTTTCTTT. Amino acid sequence: CASSLRQSNTEAFF.